This T cell receptor beta chain was recovered during a study of persistence of HIV-infected CD4 T cells. Study at large: A median of 8 years of suppressive ART preceded sampling. Findings and limits, study-wide: Compared with CD3/CD28-stimulated cells, CMV- and Gag-responding cells showed lower TCRbeta richness.

Trimming pared 5 bases from V and 4 bases from J, leaving 11 bases between. Germline V gene data show CDR1 as SEHNR and CDR2 as FQNEAQ (reference sequence). The CDR3 loop spans 13 amino acids. The stimulus was an HIV-1 Gag 15-mer peptide pool, 0.85 to 1 ug/peptide/mL. CD40L-negative CD69-negative CD45RO-high memory CD4+ T cells were sorted as populations depleted of antigen-responding cells. These HIV-1-infected adults initiated suppressive ART in chronic infection. Inclusion required CMV-positive serology and CD4+ counts above 400 cells/uL. Sequencing used immunoSEQ version 4 in survey mode. The assay was immunoSEQ multiplex PCR, and TCRdb's table has in-frame clones only and misses some. Found here are about 64,000 clones, about 69% of them singletons; the top ten hold more than 1.5%. About this clone: Its antigen is as yet unknown.

This sequence joins TRBV7-9 and TRBJ1-1, with a weak D call TRBD1 (6 bases). Sequenced here: CD4+ T cells sorted from PBMCs after roughly 17-hour stimulation, sampled from a patient who received antiretroviral therapy. This receptor was taken from an adult man with HIV who was CMV-seropositive. The CDR3 DNA sequence: TGTGCCAGCAGCAAAAGGGGGGGCACTGAAGCTTTCTTT. The encoded protein is CASSKRGGTEAFF.